The 28 T cell receptor beta chains below all came from one sample that was sequenced in a study of cytomegalovirus exposure and HLA in healthy donors. PCR involved 60 Vbeta and 13 Jbeta primers. Only in-frame clones appear in the TCRdb table, and some are missing; sequencing was by immunoSEQ multiplex PCR. The table lists tens of thousands of clones, under 85% of them singletons, with under 3% in the top ten. The sequencing sample was made of PBMCs. Receptors were obtained from a man between 25 and 39 years old in good health and CMV-seronegative.

This chain links TRBV11-2 with TRBJ2-5, with 8 bases aligning to TRBD2. CDR1 and CDR2 from the germline V gene are SGHAT and FQNNGV. The CDR3 has 17 amino acids. Trimming removed 5 bases from V and 3 bases from J; junction bases left unmatched: 14. The CDR3 loop is CASSSSSGLGGKETQYF. The CDR3 coding sequence is TGTGCCAGCAGCAGTTCTAGCGGGTTGGGCGGGAAAGAGACCCAGTACTTC.

This chain connects TRBV27 to TRBJ2-7; TRBD1 agrees at 8 bases. V shed 2 bases, J shed 3 bases, and the junction held 9 bases outside the gene matches. CDR3 length: 16 residues. The germline V gene encodes CDR1 MNHEY and CDR2 SMNVEV (reference sequence). CDR3 residues: CASSLATGVDLYEQYF. CDR3 sequence (DNA): TGTGCCAGCAGTTTAGCGACAGGGGTGGACCTCTACGAGCAGTACTTC.

This chain links TRBV15 with TRBJ2-3, with 8 bases lining up with TRBD1. The CDR3 is made up of 18 amino acids. The germline V gene encodes CDR1 LNHNV and CDR2 YYDKDF (reference sequence). V gave up 0 bases and J gave up 4 bases; unmatched junction bases: 12. CDR3 amino acids: CATSRDIPAQGVADTQYF. CDR3 nucleotides: TGTGCCACCAGCAGAGATATCCCCGCACAGGGGGTTGCAGATACGCAGTATTTT.

This chain joins TRBV6-1 and TRBJ1-1; perhaps TRBD1 as D (5 bases). CDR3 length equals 16 residues. V was pared by 0 bases and J by 2 bases, with 13 bases between. Germline V gives CDR1 MNHNS, CDR2 SASEGT. CDR3 sequence: CASSEAPGTGNTEAFF. CDR3 sequence (DNA): TGTGCCAGCAGTGAAGCGCCCGGGACTGGTAACACTGAAGCTTTCTTT.

The V gene is TRBV28, the J gene TRBJ2-1, with 11 bases aligning to TRBD1. CDR3 length equals 16 residues. Germline CDR1 is MDHEN and CDR2 is SYDVKM. Trimming removed 5 bases from V and 7 bases from J; junction bases left unmatched: 10. CDR3 coding DNA: TGTGCCAGCAGTCCCCCCGGACAGGGGGCGGGTAATGAGCAGTTCTTC. Residues: CASSPPGQGAGNEQFF.

V is TRBV19 and J is TRBJ2-7; unclear D gene. The CDR3 is made up of 14 amino acids. Germline V gives CDR1 LNHDA, CDR2 SQIVND (reference sequence). V dropped 4 bases and J dropped 3 bases, with 13 bases sitting between them. The CDR3 here is CASSKNTNLYEQYF. For the CDR3, the DNA is TGTGCCAGTAGTAAGAACACAAACCTCTACGAGCAGTACTTC.

V gene TRBV9 combines with J gene TRBJ1-1; D is perhaps TRBD1 (5 bases). CDR3 length: 14 residues. Germline V CDR1 and CDR2: SGDLS, YYNGEE. Trimming removed 0 bases at V and 7 bases at J, with 13 bases between. The CDR3 is CASSVEGGAGEAFF. CDR3 bases: TGTGCCAGCAGCGTAGAAGGAGGGGCCGGTGAAGCTTTCTTT.

Only one count was recorded for this clone. The chain joins TRBV14 to TRBJ2-7; 7 positions match TRBD1. The CDR3 covers 15 residues. V was pared by 4 bases and J by 6 bases, with 12 bases of the junction left unmatched. CDR1 and CDR2 (germline): SGHDN, FVKESK. The CDR3 reads CASSLSRQGSSEQYF. The DNA for the CDR3 is TGTGCCAGCAGCCTGAGCCGACAGGGTTCGTCCGAGCAGTACTTC.

The V call is TRBV19, the J call TRBJ1-5, with 9 bases aligning to TRBD1. The CDR3 runs to 15 residues. Unmatched junction bases numbered 11, after V lost 10 bases and J lost 4 bases. Per the germline V gene, CDR1 is LNHDA and CDR2 is SQIVND (reference sequence). CDR3 residues: CATSRDRVENQPQHF. CDR3 nucleotide sequence: TGTGCCACCTCACGGGACAGGGTCGAAAATCAGCCCCAGCATTTT.

The chain links TRBV11-3 to TRBJ1-6; 10 positions match TRBD1. Germline V lookup: CDR1 SGHNT, CDR2 YENEEA. V lost 4 bases to trimming and J lost 7 bases; unmatched junction nucleotides: 1. This CDR3 has 14 amino acids. As DNA, the CDR3 is TGTGCCAGCAGCTGGGACAGGGGAAATTCACCCCTCCACTTT. This codes for CASSWDRGNSPLHF.

The CDR3 loop reads CASSKAGRSTEAFF. The CDR3 DNA follows: TGTGCCAGCAGCAAAGCAGGGAGGAGCACTGAAGCTTTCTTT. This rearrangement joins TRBV5-4 to TRBJ1-1; possibly TRBD1 for D (5 bases). The CDR3 totals 14 residues. V was clipped by 4 bases and J by 4 bases, with 14 bases between them. The germline V gene has CDR1 SGHNT and CDR2 YYREEE (reference sequence).

The chain links TRBV2 to TRBJ1-5; no firm D call. The CDR3 contains 15 residues. Germline CDR1 SNHLY, CDR2 FYNNEI. Trimming left V 8 bases short and J 3 bases short, with 17 bases between. CDR3 sequence reads: CASGEGSGPNQPQHF. CDR3 nucleotide sequence: TGTGCCAGCGGAGAGGGATCGGGCCCCAATCAGCCCCAGCATTTT. Filled out from reference TRBV2 and TRBJ1-5, the complete variable domain reads EPEVTQTPSHQVTQMGQEVILRCVPISNHLYFYWYRQILGQKVEFLVSFYNNEISEKSEIFDDQFSVERPDGSNFTLKIRSTKLEDSAMYFCASGEGSGPNQPQHFGDGTRLSIL.

The chain employs TRBV19 and TRBJ2-6, with D possibly TRBD1 on 5 matching bases. Per the germline V gene, CDR1 is LNHDA and CDR2 is SQIVND (reference sequence). V was cut by 8 bases and J by 0 bases, with 11 bases left in between. The CDR3 is 15 residues long. The CDR3: CASSSGHSGANVLTF. Here the CDR3 DNA reads TGTGCCAGTTCCTCAGGGCACTCTGGGGCCAACGTCCTGACTTTC.

The chain is built from TRBV11-3 and TRBJ2-2, with a possible D match to TRBD1 (6 bases). Trimming stripped 6 bases from V and 1 base from J, with 15 bases between. This CDR3 region has 16 residues. Germline CDR1 reads SGHNT; CDR2 reads YENEEA. In DNA form, the CDR3 reads TGTGCCAGCAGACCGAGACAGGAGGTGAACACCGGGGAGCTGTTTTTT. Amino acids: CASRPRQEVNTGELFF.

The genes are TRBV30 and TRBJ1-4, with 7 positions matching TRBD1. This CDR3 region has 14 residues. Germline V gene data show CDR1 as GTSNPN and CDR2 as SVGIG (reference sequence). V trimming: 4 bases; J trimming: 8 bases; junction bases outside the gene matches: 10. CDR3 region: CAWTRGTADEKLFF. DNA for the CDR3: TGTGCCTGGACACGGGGGACAGCGGACGAAAAACTGTTTTTT.

This clone was recorded once. The rearrangement links TRBV27 to TRBJ1-5; no reliable D call. The CDR3 runs to 13 residues. Trimming removed 4 bases from V and 4 bases from J, with 8 bases in between. Per germline, CDR1 MNHEY and CDR2 SMNVEV (reference sequence). CDR3 coding DNA: TGTGCCAGCAGTTCGGAGGGAAATCAGCCCCAGCATTTT. Protein: CASSSEGNQPQHF.

The genes are TRBV28 and TRBJ1-4; TRBD1 is a possible D gene (5 bases). Germline CDR1 is MDHEN and CDR2 is SYDVKM. Trimming pared 3 bases from V and 4 bases from J, leaving 9 bases between. The length of the CDR3 is 14 residues. DNA for the CDR3: TGTGCCAGCAGTTTTCCCGGGGGTAATGAAAAACTGTTTTTT. Amino acids: CASSFPGGNEKLFF.

This clone was observed once. The rearrangement joins TRBV19 to TRBJ2-2; D call uncertain. Germline CDR1 and CDR2: LNHDA and SQIVND (reference sequence). V dropped 9 bases and J dropped 7 bases, with 18 bases sitting between them. The CDR3 has 14 amino acids. The CDR3 DNA sequence: TGTGCCAGCAGCGAAAGCAGATTCCTCGGGGAGCTGTTTTTT. Amino acid sequence: CASSESRFLGELFF.

The V and J genes are TRBV5-5 and TRBJ1-4; D is uncertain. V gave up 4 bases and J gave up 3 bases, with 16 bases separating them. The CDR3 is made up of 16 amino acids. Germline assignment: CDR1 SGHKS and CDR2 YYEKEE (reference sequence). The CDR3 region is CASSLRLNRANEKLFF. DNA for the CDR3: TGTGCCAGCAGCCTCAGACTCAATCGGGCTAATGAAAAACTGTTTTTT. The full variable domain, completed using reference TRBV5-5 and TRBJ1-4, is DAGVTQSPTHLIKTRGQQVTLRCSPISGHKSVSWYQQVLGQGPQFIFQYYEKEERGRGNFPDRFSARQFPNYSSELNVNALLLGDSALYLCASSLRLNRANEKLFFGSGTQLSVL.

V usage is TRBV9 and J usage is TRBJ2-2; 11 positions match TRBD2. Unmatched junction bases numbered 7, after V lost 4 bases and J lost 5 bases. Germline V gene lookup returns CDR1 SGDLS and CDR2 YYNGEE. The CDR3 runs to 16 residues. CDR3 nucleotides: TGTGCCAGCAGCCTACTAGCGGGGGAGTTTACCGGGGAGCTGTTTTTT. Protein: CASSLLAGEFTGELFF.

In its sample, this clone was seen a few times. The chain recombines TRBV6-5 with TRBJ2-6, with TRBD2 as a possible D gene (5 bases). The V end was cut by 7 bases, the J end by 0 bases, with 10 bases between. The germline V gene encodes CDR1 MNHEY and CDR2 SVGAGI. This CDR3 is built from 15 residues. The CDR3 DNA follows: TGTGCCAGCACCCCGGGGTACTCTGGGGCCAACGTCCTGACTTTC. Translated: CASTPGYSGANVLTF.

The chain links TRBV4-2 to TRBJ2-1; 10 nucleotides match TRBD1. Per germline, CDR1 LGHNA and CDR2 YNFKEQ. The CDR3 is 16 amino acids. The V segment lost 1 base and the J segment 7 bases; nucleotides outside the gene matches: 7. CDR3: CASSQATDRGRNEQFF. DNA for the CDR3: TGTGCCAGCAGCCAAGCAACTGACAGGGGGCGGAATGAGCAGTTCTTC.

This clone was seen only once. This sequence joins TRBV27 and TRBJ1-4; 7 bases agree with TRBD1. Per the germline V gene, CDR1 is MNHEY and CDR2 is SMNVEV (reference sequence). This CDR3 is built from 17 residues. The ends lost 5 bases at V and 7 bases at J; junction bases unmatched: 16. As DNA, the CDR3 is TGTGCCAGCAGTCTCCGAGTGAACAGGGGATTGAGTGAAAAACTGTTTTTT. Its protein product is CASSLRVNRGLSEKLFF.

The chain has TRBV28 and TRBJ1-1; TRBD1 aligns across 8 bases. J was trimmed by 2 bases and V by 6 bases; bases with no gene match: 14. CDR3 size: 17 residues. Germline CDR1 and CDR2: MDHEN and SYDVKM. This CDR3 reads CASSPNRGRGKNTEAFF. The CDR3 DNA reads TGTGCCAGCAGCCCCAACAGGGGGAGGGGGAAAAACACTGAAGCTTTCTTT.

This rearrangement joins TRBV5-4 to TRBJ2-5, with a weak D call TRBD1 (6 bases). V lost 2 bases and J 0 bases, leaving 11 bases between the germline ends. This CDR3 region has 15 residues. Germline loops: CDR1 SGHNT, CDR2 YYREEE (reference sequence). CDR3 loop: CASSFYYRDQETQYF. The DNA of the CDR3 is TGTGCCAGCAGCTTCTATTACAGGGACCAAGAGACCCAGTACTTC. The variable domain in full, completed from reference TRBV5-4 and TRBJ2-5, reads ETGVTQSPTHLIKTRGQQVTLRCSSQSGHNTVSWYQQALGQGPQFIFQYYREEENGRGNFPPRFSGLQFPNYSSELNVNALELDDSALYLCASSFYYRDQETQYFGPGTRLLVL.

The CDR3 DNA reads TGTGCCAGTAGTATATCTCTTAGCAATCAGCCCCAGCATTTT. Its translation is CASSISLSNQPQHF. V and J are TRBV19 and TRBJ1-5; D remains ambiguous. This CDR3 contains 14 residues. The V end was cut by 2 bases, the J end by 0 bases, with 5 bases between. The germline V gene has CDR1 LNHDA and CDR2 SQIVND (reference sequence).

The chain combines TRBV2 with TRBJ2-6, with 10 nucleotides matching TRBD1. This CDR3 region has 17 residues. V lost 1 base and J lost 4; bases outside the gene matches: 4. The germline CDR1 and CDR2 sequences are SNHLY and FYNNEI. CDR3 sequence: CASSEGGQGTGANVLTF. In DNA form, the CDR3 reads TGTGCCAGCAGTGAAGGGGGACAGGGGACCGGGGCCAACGTCCTGACTTTC.

This chain links TRBV13 with TRBJ1-1; D call uncertain. Trimming pared 3 bases from V and 1 base from J, leaving 12 bases between. CDR1 is PRHDT and CDR2 is FYEKMQ in the germline V gene (reference sequence). CDR3 length equals 15 residues. This CDR3 reads CASSFGGIPNTEAFF. The CDR3 nucleotides read TGTGCCAGCAGCTTCGGAGGAATACCGAACACTGAAGCTTTCTTT.